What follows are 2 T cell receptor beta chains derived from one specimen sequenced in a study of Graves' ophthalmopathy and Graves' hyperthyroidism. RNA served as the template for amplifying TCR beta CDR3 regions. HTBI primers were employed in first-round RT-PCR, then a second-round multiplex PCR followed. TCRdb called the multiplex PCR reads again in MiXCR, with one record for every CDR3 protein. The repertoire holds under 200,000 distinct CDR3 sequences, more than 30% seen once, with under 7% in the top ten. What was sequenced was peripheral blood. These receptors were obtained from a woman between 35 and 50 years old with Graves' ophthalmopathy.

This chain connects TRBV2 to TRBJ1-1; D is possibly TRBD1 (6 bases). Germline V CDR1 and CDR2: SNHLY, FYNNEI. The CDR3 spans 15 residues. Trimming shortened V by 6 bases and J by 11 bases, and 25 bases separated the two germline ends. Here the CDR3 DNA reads TGTGCCAGCAGCGACAGGCTACCCACACCCGGTGGGGCTTTCTTT. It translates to CASSDRLPTPGGAFF.

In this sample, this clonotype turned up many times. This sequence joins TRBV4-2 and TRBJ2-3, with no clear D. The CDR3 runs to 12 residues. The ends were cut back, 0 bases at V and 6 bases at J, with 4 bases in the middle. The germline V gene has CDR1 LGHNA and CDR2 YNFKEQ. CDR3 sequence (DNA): TGTGCCAGCAGCCAAGAAGGGGATACGCAGTATTTT. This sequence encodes CASSQEGDTQYF.